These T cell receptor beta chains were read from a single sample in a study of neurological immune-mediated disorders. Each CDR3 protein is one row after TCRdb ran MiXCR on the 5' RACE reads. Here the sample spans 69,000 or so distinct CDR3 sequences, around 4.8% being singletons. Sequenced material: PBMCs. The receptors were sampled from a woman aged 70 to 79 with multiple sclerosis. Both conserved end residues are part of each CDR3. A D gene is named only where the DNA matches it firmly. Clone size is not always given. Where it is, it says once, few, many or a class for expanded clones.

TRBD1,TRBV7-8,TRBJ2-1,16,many,TGTGCCAGCAGCTCAAGACAGGGTTCGAACAGCAATGAGCAGTTCTTC,CASSSRQGSNSNEQFF
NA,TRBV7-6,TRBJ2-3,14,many,TGTGCCAGCAGCTTAGGCTCGGGTGCAGATACGCAGTATTTT,CASSLGSGADTQYF
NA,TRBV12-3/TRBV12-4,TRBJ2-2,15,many,TGTGCCAGCACGGACAAGGGTCTGAACACCGGGGAGCTGTTTTTT,CASTDKGLNTGELFF
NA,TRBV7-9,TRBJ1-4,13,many,TGTGCCAGCAGCTTAGACCTCGACGAAAAACTGTTTTTT,CASSLDLDEKLFF
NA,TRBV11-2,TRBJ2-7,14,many,TGTGCCAGCAGCCGCTTAGACAGCTCCTACGAGCAGTACTTC,CASSRLDSSYEQYF
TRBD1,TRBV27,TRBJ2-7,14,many,TGTGCCAGCAGAGGGACAGGGAACCGCTACGAGCAGTACTTC,CASRGTGNRYEQYF
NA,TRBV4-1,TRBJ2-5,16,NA,TGCGCCAGCAGCCAAGACGGCAGTGCAAACCAAGAGACCCAGTACTTC,CASSQDGSANQETQYF
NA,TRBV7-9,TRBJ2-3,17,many,TGTGCCAGCAGCTTAGCCAACTACCTCAGAGGGACAGATACGCAGTATTTT,CASSLANYLRGTDTQYF
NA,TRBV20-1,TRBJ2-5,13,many,TGCAGTGCTAGAGCCCGTGGGGAAGAGACCCAGTACTTC,CSARARGEETQYF
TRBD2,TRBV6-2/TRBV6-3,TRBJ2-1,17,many,TGTGCCAGCAGTTACTCCCCCCCCAGCGGGATCTACAATGAGCAGTTCTTC,CASSYSPPSGIYNEQFF
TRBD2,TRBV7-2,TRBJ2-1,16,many,TGTGCCAGCAGCTTATTCACGGGACTAGAATACAATGAGCAGTTCTTC,CASSLFTGLEYNEQFF
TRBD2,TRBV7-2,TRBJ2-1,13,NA,TGTGCCAGCAGCCCCCTTGGGACTAACCTACAGTTCTTC,CASSPLGTNLQFF
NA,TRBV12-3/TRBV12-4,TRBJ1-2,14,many,TGTGCCAGCAGTCCACAGGGTTTAGTGTACGGCTACACCTTC,CASSPQGLVYGYTF
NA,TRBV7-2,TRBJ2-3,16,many,TGTGCCAGCAGCCCCGGGGCCCGTATTTCGGGAGATACGCAGTATTTT,CASSPGARISGDTQYF
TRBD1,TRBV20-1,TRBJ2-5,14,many,TGCAGTGCTGAGGACAGGGGGAGAGAAGAGACCCAGTACTTC,CSAEDRGREETQYF
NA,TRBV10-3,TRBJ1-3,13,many,TGTGCCATCAGTACAGGGACTGGAAACACCATATATTTT,CAISTGTGNTIYF
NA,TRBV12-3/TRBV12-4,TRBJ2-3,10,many,TGTGCCAGCGGGGGAGTCCCGCAGTATTTT,CASGGVPQYF
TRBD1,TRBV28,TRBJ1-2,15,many,TGTGCCAGCAGTTCGGATGGACAGGGGGTAGGTGGCTACACCTTC,CASSSDGQGVGGYTF
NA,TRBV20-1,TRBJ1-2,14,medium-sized,TGCAGTGCTAGAGTCATAAACGCGCCTTATGGCTACACCTTC,CSARVINAPYGYTF
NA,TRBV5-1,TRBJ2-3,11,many,TGCGCCAGCAGCGACACAGATACGCAGTATTTT,CASSDTDTQYF
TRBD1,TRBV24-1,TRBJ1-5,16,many,TGTGCCACCAGTGCCCCAGGGACAGGATTCAATCAGCCCCAGCATTTT,CATSAPGTGFNQPQHF
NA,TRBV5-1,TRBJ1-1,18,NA,TGCGCCAGCAGCTTGGATGGTGGCCGATGGAAGGGAAACACTGAAGCTTTCTTT,CASSLDGGRWKGNTEAFF
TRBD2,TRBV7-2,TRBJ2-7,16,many,TGTGCCAGCAGCCGGGGACTAGCGGGACCGTCCTACGAGCAGTACTTC,CASSRGLAGPSYEQYF
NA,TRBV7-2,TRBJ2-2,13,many,TGTGCCAGCAGCTTAGTTTTCATCGGGGAGCTGTTTTTT,CASSLVFIGELFF
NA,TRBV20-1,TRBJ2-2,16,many,TGCAGTGCTTCCGGGGCGAATAGCGCGAACACCGGGGAGCTGTTTTTT,CSASGANSANTGELFF